These 14 T cell receptor beta chains were sequenced from one sample in a study of spatial heterogeneity in lung cancer (dated by TCRdb to the late 2010s). Libraries were made using 5' RACE. TCRdb names NextSeq 500 as the instrument used. Through fastp at Q25 and MiXCR, TCRdb rebuilt clones from the public reads, retaining in-frame beta chains. Each entry merges the rows of one CDR3 protein and shows their most common DNA and genes. The sample records under 30,000 distinct CDR3 sequences, about 6% of which are singletons. Clones ranked in the top ten supply 20% to 25% of the sample. Taken with the paper, the label for time point translates to: blood at routine non-recurrence follow-up after resection. Whole RNA extracted from tumor and nontumor lung tissue, or from cryopreserved PBMC samples, was used for TCR sequencing without cell sorting. This sample comprised PBMCs, obtained at follow-up. These receptor sequences come from a male donor with early-stage non-small cell lung cancer.

This clonotype has just a few counts. J is TRBJ2-2 and V is TRBV20-1; D remains unclear. V lost 1 base to trimming and J lost 0 bases, with 9 bases between them. This CDR3 contains 15 residues. CDR1 and CDR2 (germline): DFQATT, SNEGSKA (reference sequence). CDR3 DNA sequence: TGCAGTGCTAGAGTTTCTCAGACGAACACCGGGGAGCTGTTTTTT. This codes for CSARVSQTNTGELFF.

This clonotype was counted at least ten times. The chain recombines TRBV20-1 with TRBJ2-1; TRBD2 agrees at 9 bases. The CDR3 covers 13 residues. Germline loops: CDR1 DFQATT, CDR2 SNEGSKA (reference sequence). After removal of 5 bases from V and 8 bases from J, the junction contained 7 bases not matched to a gene. Written as DNA, the CDR3 is TGCAGTGCTCCCCGGACTAGCGTGGATGAGCAGTTCTTC. Translation gives CSAPRTSVDEQFF.

This clonotype showed up many times. This chain connects TRBV6-1 to TRBJ1-1; D is undetermined. Germline-derived CDR1 and CDR2 are MNHNS and SASEGT. Trimming took 8 bases from V and 2 from J, leaving 12 bases between them. This CDR3 spans 13 amino acids. The CDR3, as DNA: TGTGCCAGCCCTAGGCACAGCAACACTGAAGCTTTCTTT. It translates to CASPRHSNTEAFF.

This clonotype has a count of ten or more. This chain connects TRBV18 to TRBJ1-1; 7 positions match TRBD1. The germline CDR1 and CDR2 sequences are KGHSH and LQKENI. The V gene end was trimmed by 3 bases and the J gene end by 5 bases; junction bases not matched to a gene: 3. The CDR3 is 13 amino acids. This chain's CDR3 is CASSPGQVTEAFF. CDR3 nucleotide sequence: TGTGCCAGCTCACCTGGACAGGTAACTGAAGCTTTCTTT. Full variable domain (remainder filled in from reference TRBV18 and TRBJ1-1): NAGVMQNPRHLVRRRGQEARLRCSPMKGHSHVYWYRQLPEEGLKFMVYLQKENIIDESGMPKERFSAEFPKEGPSILRIQQVVRGDSAAYFCASSPGQVTEAFFGQGTRLTVV.

In its sample, this clonotype was seen many times. The chain links TRBV29-1 to TRBJ1-1; 9 bases line up with TRBD1. The V and J ends lost 3 bases and 10 bases, in that order; junction bases with no gene match: 15. The V gene's germline CDR1 is SQVTM and CDR2 ANQGSEA. This CDR3 is built from 15 residues. The CDR3 sequence is CSVDGGTTGTGRAFF. DNA of the CDR3: TGCAGCGTTGATGGGGGAACGACAGGGACAGGGAGAGCTTTCTTT. Together with reference TRBV29-1 and TRBJ1-1, the CDR3 gives the full variable domain: SAVISQKPSRDICQRGTSLTIQCQVDSQVTMMFWYRQQPGQSLTLIATANQGSEATYESGFVIDKFPISRPNLTFSTLTVSNMSPEDSSIYLCSVDGGTTGTGRAFFGQGTRLTVV.

On this clonotype itself: In this CDR3 the conserved last residue, phenylalanine or tryptophan, is missing, so a read error is likely. The V call is TRBV6-5, the J call TRBJ2-1, with D possibly matching TRBD2 (6 bases). The length of the CDR3 is 15 residues. CDR1 is MNHEY and CDR2 is SVGAGI in the germline V gene. Between the trimmed V and J ends, which lost 2 bases and 12 bases, there was a span of 20 bases. This chain's CDR3 is CASSYDATGGTRQFL. The DNA of the CDR3 is TGTGCCAGCAGTTACGACGCGACTGGAGGGACGCGGCAGTTCCTC.

At least ten counts were recorded for this clonotype. The CDR3 DNA reads as TGTGCCAGCAGCTTCACGGGAGTCTCCTACAATGAGCAGTTCTTC. Its translation is CASSFTGVSYNEQFF. The chain employs TRBV11-3 and TRBJ2-1, with a weak D call TRBD2 (6 bases). V shed 3 bases and J shed 0 bases, with 9 bases lying between them. Germline CDR1 and CDR2: SGHNT and YENEEA. There are 15 residues in the CDR3.

The table lists this clonotype with many counts. V and J are TRBV9 and TRBJ1-1; D not certain. Trimming took 4 bases from V and 0 from J, leaving 7 bases between them. The germline gives CDR1 SGDLS, CDR2 YYNGEE. The CDR3 totals 13 residues. CDR3 sequence: CASSSRMNTEAFF. The CDR3 DNA reads TGTGCCAGCAGCTCACGAATGAACACTGAAGCTTTCTTT.

Ten or more counts support this clonotype. This sequence joins TRBV6-5 and TRBJ1-4, with 8 nucleotides matching TRBD1. CDR1 and CDR2 from the germline V gene are MNHEY and SVGAGI. With 5 bases clipped from V and 7 bases from J, the junction kept 12 bases outside the gene matches. The CDR3 loop spans 16 amino acids. The CDR3 loop reads CASSPGQGGIREKLFF. The CDR3 nucleotides read TGTGCCAGCAGTCCCGGACAGGGCGGTATACGTGAAAAACTGTTTTTT.

The CDR3 DNA sequence: TGTGCCAGCAGTGCCGTCCAAAACTATGGCTACACCTTC. Translation gives CASSAVQNYGYTF. The chain couples TRBV9 to TRBJ1-2; D gene ambiguous. This CDR3 is built from 13 residues. CDR1 is SGDLS, CDR2 YYNGEE, per germline. V lost 5 bases, J lost 2 bases, and 10 bases lay in between.

In this sample, this clonotype turned up a few times. V is TRBV6-2 or TRBV6-3 and J is TRBJ2-7, with D tentatively TRBD2 (5 bases). V was trimmed by 2 bases and J by 0 bases, leaving 8 bases between them. This CDR3 contains 14 residues. Germline V lookup: CDR1 MNHEY, CDR2 SVGEGT. The CDR3 reads CASSYRDLSYEQYV. CDR3 sequence (DNA): TGTGCCAGCAGTTACCGGGATCTCTCCTACGAGCAGTACGTC.

Many counts were recorded for this clonotype. This chain links TRBV7-9 with TRBJ2-1; tentatively, D is TRBD1 (6 bases). This CDR3 contains 13 residues. Germline V gives CDR1 SEHNR, CDR2 FQNEAQ (reference sequence). The V end was cut by 6 bases, the J end by 8 bases, with 14 bases between. CDR3 in amino acids: CASRPQGNHEQFF. The CDR3 coding sequence is TGTGCCAGCAGGCCGCAGGGGAACCATGAGCAGTTCTTC.

The table lists this clonotype with many counts. V is TRBV3-1 and J is TRBJ1-1; 12 bases match TRBD1. Germline V lookup: CDR1 LGHDT, CDR2 YNNKEL (reference sequence). This CDR3 spans 14 amino acids. The V and J ends lost 1 base and 12 bases, in that order; junction bases with no gene match: 6. The CDR3 DNA reads TGTGCCAGCAGCCAAGGTCGGGACAGGGGGCGATCTTTCTTT. It translates to CASSQGRDRGRSFF.

The chain carries TRBV7-9 and TRBJ1-6; perhaps TRBD1 as D (6 bases). There are 15 residues in the CDR3. The germline CDR1 and CDR2 sequences are SEHNR and FQNEAQ (reference sequence). V lost 5 bases to trimming and J lost 2 bases, with 10 bases between them. The CDR3 nucleotides read TGTGCCAGCAGCCTCGACAGGACCTATAATTCACCCCTCCACTTT. Translated: CASSLDRTYNSPLHF.